This T cell receptor beta chain emerged from a study of CD4 T cells in relation to SARS-CoV-2 and coronaviruses. Looking at the study overall: ViraFEST: approximately 10-day antigen culture of PBMCs, then TCR beta CDR3 sequencing.

Germline V gene sequence: CDR1 SNHLY, CDR2 FYNNEI. This CDR3 contains 12 residues. Deletions cut 6 bases from V and 4 bases from J, with 10 bases between. Before the COVID-19 pandemic, during about 2011-2019, CD4+ T cells were taken from unexposed donors. The cells were cultured for under twelve days before CD4+ T cells were isolated. Worth noting for this clone: The antigen is unknown.

Method: immunoSEQ multiplex PCR; TCRdb's copy keeps in-frame clones and lacks some. Of over 20,000 clones in the sample, 65% to 85% were seen once. This rearrangement joins TRBV2 to TRBJ2-7; no firm D call. This clonotype originated in a human donor in good health. The specimen sequenced was CD4+ T cells from PBMCs, cultured in vitro. The CDR3 DNA sequence: TGTGCCAGCAGCCAAACAACTTACGAGCAGTACTTC. Encoded protein: CASSQTTYEQYF.